This TCR beta chain was captured in a study of cytomegalovirus exposure and HLA in healthy donors. Points from the study as a whole: Certain sequence variants were highly shared and formed a cluster, and this cluster was likely a sequencing artifact. The authors enumerated 180 or so TCR beta chains as linked to cytomegalovirus.

Concerning this clone itself: Antigen specificity is unknown.

It was with 60 Vbeta and 13 Jbeta primers that the PCR ran. Repertoires were generated with immunoSEQ multiplex PCR, while TCRdb's copy carries only in-frame clones and drops some. The sample lists about 120,000 clones; about three quarters were seen once. V was clipped by 8 bases and J by 1 base, with 17 bases between them. The CDR3 is 15 residues long. Germline-derived CDR1 and CDR2 are SGHTA and FQGNSA. Sequencing used PBMCs. The TCR originated in a female donor in good health and CMV-seronegative. V and J are TRBV7-2 and TRBJ2-5, with D perhaps matching TRBD2 (5 bases). CDR3 loop: CASATFTGSQETQYF. The CDR3 nucleotides read TGTGCCAGCGCCACGTTCACGGGGAGCCAAGAGACCCAGTACTTC. The complete variable domain, with remaining parts taken from reference TRBV7-2 and TRBJ2-5, reads GAGVSQSPSNKVTEKGKDVELRCDPISGHTALYWYRQSLGQGLEFLIYFQGNSAPDKSGLPSDRFSAERTGGSVSTLTIQRTQQEDSAVYLCASATFTGSQETQYFGPGTRLLVL.